This T cell receptor (beta chain) was found in a study of cytomegalovirus exposure and HLA in healthy donors. Study-wide results and caveats: Cytomegalovirus-associated TCR beta chains were listed, numbering roughly 150. There were reportedly fewer N-insertions in an Asian-associated ancestry cluster than the roughly 700-donor mean, in a later analysis.

V shed 4 bases and J shed 2 bases, with 10 bases lying between them. The germline V gene encodes CDR1 SGHRS and CDR2 YFSETQ. This CDR3 comprises 13 residues. The PCR ran on 60 Vbeta and 13 Jbeta primers. Per the original data handling: An analysis that came later counted some 81 million unique TCR beta chains, approximately 11 million shared. Profiling relied on immunoSEQ multiplex PCR, and the TCRdb table lists in-frame clones only, not all of them. D and trimming come from the DNA, and the V and J calls and clone size come from that table. In the table there are about 240,000 clones, approximately 82% of which are singletons. Concerning this clone itself: Antigen specificity is unknown. Other DNA sequences in this specimen translate into the identical CDR3.

The sequenced sample consisted of PBMCs. The V and J genes are TRBV5-1 and TRBJ2-7, with D possibly TRBD1 on 6 matching bases. The receptor was derived from a woman aged 55 to 70 in good health and CMV-seropositive. This chain's CDR3 is CASSPGTPYEQYF. In nucleotides, the CDR3 is TGCGCCAGCAGCCCCGGGACACCCTACGAGCAGTACTTC.